These T cell receptor beta chains were read from a single sample in a study of Ad26.COV2.S vaccination and SARS-CoV-2 variants. Clones were read by immunoSEQ multiplex PCR, and TCRdb kept only the in-frame ones, dropping some. The sample lists some 370,000 clones; approximately 83% were seen once. The sequences come from peripheral blood, collected in a trial of Ad26.COV2.S vaccine versus placebo. The receptors were sampled from a person aged 18-60 years who received the Ad26.COV2.S COVID-19 vaccine or a placebo. The CDR3 runs from the conserved cysteine through the conserved F or W. The D gene is left open where the match is weak. Not every row has a clone size; where given, it reads once, few, many or a size class.

abundance,j_gene,d_gene,v_gene,CDR3aa,CDR3nt
-,TRBJ2-5,TRBD1,TRBV2,CASRRDRQETQYF,TGTGCCAGCAGAAGGGACAGGCAAGAGACCCAGTACTTC
-,TRBJ2-2,-,TRBV11-1,CASSLAGTGELFF,TGTGCCAGCAGCTTAGCCGGTACCGGGGAGCTGTTTTTT
few,TRBJ1-1,TRBD1,TRBV4-1,CASSQDREGGYVF,TGCGCCAGCAGCCAAGATCGGGAAGGGGGCTACGTCTTT
-,TRBJ2-7,-,TRBV29-1,CSVAKGPYEQYF,TGCAGCGTTGCGAAGGGACCCTACGAGCAGTACTTC
-,TRBJ2-1,-,TRBV15,CATSRDGGTYNEQFF,TGTGCCACCAGCAGAGATGGCGGGACCTACAATGAGCAGTTCTTC
-,TRBJ2-1,-,TRBV9,CASSLTGTQNEQFF,TGTGCCAGCAGCCTAACCGGGACTCAGAATGAGCAGTTCTTC
-,TRBJ2-1,TRBD2,TRBV5-6,CASSRLLAAHSYNEQFF,TGTGCCAGCAGCCGCTTACTAGCGGCTCACTCCTACAATGAGCAGTTCTTC
-,TRBJ2-3,TRBD2,TRBV7-9,CASSLPPPLAGGQPDTQYF,TGTGCCAGCAGCTTACCCCCACCGTTAGCGGGGGGGCAGCCAGATACGCAGTATTTT
-,TRBJ2-1,-,TRBV7-2,CASSIRTDSSYNEQFF,TGTGCCAGCAGCATTCGGACTGATAGCTCCTACAATGAGCAGTTCTTC
-,TRBJ1-1,-,TRBV2,CASSVDSDSEAFF,TGTGCCAGCAGTGTAGACAGTGACTCTGAAGCTTTCTTT